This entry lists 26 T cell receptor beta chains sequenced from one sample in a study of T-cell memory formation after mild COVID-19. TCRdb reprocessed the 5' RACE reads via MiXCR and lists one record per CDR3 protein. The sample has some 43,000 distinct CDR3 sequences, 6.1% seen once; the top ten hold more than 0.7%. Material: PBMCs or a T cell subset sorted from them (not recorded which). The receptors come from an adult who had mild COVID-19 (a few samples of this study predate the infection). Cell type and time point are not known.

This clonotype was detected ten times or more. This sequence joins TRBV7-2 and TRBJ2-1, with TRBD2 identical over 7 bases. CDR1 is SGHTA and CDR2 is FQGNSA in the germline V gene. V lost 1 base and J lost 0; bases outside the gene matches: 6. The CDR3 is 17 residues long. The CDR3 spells CASSLDPAGSSYNEQFF. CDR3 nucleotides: TGTGCCAGCAGCTTAGACCCAGCGGGGAGCTCCTACAATGAGCAGTTCTTC. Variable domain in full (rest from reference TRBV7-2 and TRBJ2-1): GAGVSQSPSNKVTEKGKDVELRCDPISGHTALYWYRQSLGQGLEFLIYFQGNSAPDKSGLPSDRFSAERTGGSVSTLTIQRTQQEDSAVYLCASSLDPAGSSYNEQFFGPGTRLTVL.

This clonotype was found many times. The CDR3 sequence is CASSDTTIGGGGYEQYF. CDR3 DNA sequence: TGCGCCAGCAGCGACACGACTATCGGCGGGGGCGGCTACGAGCAGTACTTC. The V and J genes are TRBV5-1 and TRBJ2-7; perhaps TRBD2 as D (7 bases). Deletions cut 4 bases from V and 3 bases from J, with 23 bases between. Germline CDR1 is SGHRS and CDR2 is YFSETQ. This CDR3 spans 17 amino acids.

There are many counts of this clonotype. Here the CDR3 DNA reads TGCAGTGCTAGAGATCAAAAAGGGAGCCCGAACACCGGGGAGCTGTTTTTT. This sequence encodes CSARDQKGSPNTGELFF. The genes are TRBV20-1 and TRBJ2-2; D is perhaps TRBD2 (5 bases). CDR3 length: 17 amino acids. Deletions cut 0 bases from V and 0 bases from J, with 14 bases between. Germline CDR1 DFQATT, CDR2 SNEGSKA (reference sequence).

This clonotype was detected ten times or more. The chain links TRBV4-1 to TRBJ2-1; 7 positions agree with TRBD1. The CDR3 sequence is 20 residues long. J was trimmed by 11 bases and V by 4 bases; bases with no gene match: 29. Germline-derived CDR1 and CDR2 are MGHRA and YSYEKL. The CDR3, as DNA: TGCGCCAGCAGCCCGATACCCCTTCATTACAGGGGTGGACCTCGCTTACAGCAGTTCTTC. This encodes CASSPIPLHYRGGPRLQQFF.

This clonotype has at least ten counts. The CDR3 DNA is TGTGCCAGCAGCCAGACAGAAAAATATGGCTACACCTTC. This codes for CASSQTEKYGYTF. V gene TRBV12-3 or TRBV12-4 combines with J gene TRBJ1-2; D is possibly TRBD1 (5 bases). Trimming took 6 bases from V and 5 from J, leaving 13 bases between them. The CDR3 covers 13 residues.

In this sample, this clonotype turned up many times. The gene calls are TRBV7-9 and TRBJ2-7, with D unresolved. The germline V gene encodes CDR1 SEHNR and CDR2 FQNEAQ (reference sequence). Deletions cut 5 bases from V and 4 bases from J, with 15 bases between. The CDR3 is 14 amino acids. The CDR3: CASSPFILKYEQYF. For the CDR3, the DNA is TGTGCCAGCAGCCCATTCATTCTTAAGTACGAGCAGTACTTC.

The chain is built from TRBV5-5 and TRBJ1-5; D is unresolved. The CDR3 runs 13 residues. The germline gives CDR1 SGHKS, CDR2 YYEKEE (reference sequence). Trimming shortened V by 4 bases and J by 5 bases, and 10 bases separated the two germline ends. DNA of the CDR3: TGTGCCAGCAGCCTAGGACTGTATCAGCCCCAGCATTTT. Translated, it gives CASSLGLYQPQHF. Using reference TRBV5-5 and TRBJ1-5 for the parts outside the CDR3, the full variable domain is DAGVTQSPTHLIKTRGQQVTLRCSPISGHKSVSWYQQVLGQGPQFIFQYYEKEERGRGNFPDRFSARQFPNYSSELNVNALLLGDSALYLCASSLGLYQPQHFGDGTRLSIL.

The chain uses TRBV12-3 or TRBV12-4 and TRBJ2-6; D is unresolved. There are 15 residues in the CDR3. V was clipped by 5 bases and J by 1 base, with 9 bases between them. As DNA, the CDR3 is TGTGCCAGCAGTGTTTCAGCTTCTGGGGCCAACGTCCTGACTTTC. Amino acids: CASSVSASGANVLTF.

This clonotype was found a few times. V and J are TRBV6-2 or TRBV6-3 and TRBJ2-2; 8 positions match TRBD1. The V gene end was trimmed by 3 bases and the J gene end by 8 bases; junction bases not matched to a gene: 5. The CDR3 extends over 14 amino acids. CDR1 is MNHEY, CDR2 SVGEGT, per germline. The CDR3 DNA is TGTGCCAGCAGTTATCAGGGGGCGTTGGGGGAGCTGTTTTTT. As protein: CASSYQGALGELFF.

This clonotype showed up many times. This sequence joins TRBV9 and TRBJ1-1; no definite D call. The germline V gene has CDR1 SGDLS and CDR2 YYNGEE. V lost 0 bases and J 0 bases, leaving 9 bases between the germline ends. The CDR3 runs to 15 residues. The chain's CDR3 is CASSVVGGLNTEAFF. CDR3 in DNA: TGTGCCAGCAGCGTAGTCGGCGGGTTGAACACTGAAGCTTTCTTT.

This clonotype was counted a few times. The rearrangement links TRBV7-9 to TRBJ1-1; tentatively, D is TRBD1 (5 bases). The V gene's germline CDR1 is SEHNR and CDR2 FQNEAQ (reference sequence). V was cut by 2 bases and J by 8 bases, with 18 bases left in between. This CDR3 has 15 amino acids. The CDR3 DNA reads TGTGCCAGCAGCTTAAACCAACGCAGGGTTGTCGAAGCTTTCTTT. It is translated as CASSLNQRRVVEAFF.

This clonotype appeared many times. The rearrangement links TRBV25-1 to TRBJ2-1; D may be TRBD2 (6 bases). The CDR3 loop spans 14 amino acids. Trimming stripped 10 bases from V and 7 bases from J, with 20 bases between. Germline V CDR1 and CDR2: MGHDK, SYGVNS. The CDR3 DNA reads TGTGCCACCCTTGGCCCAGCCCGGGGGAATGAGCAGTTCTTC. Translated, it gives CATLGPARGNEQFF.

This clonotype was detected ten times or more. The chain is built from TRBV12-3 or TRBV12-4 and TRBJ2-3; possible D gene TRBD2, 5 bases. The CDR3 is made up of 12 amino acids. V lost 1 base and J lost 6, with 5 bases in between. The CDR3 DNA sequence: TGTGCCAGCAGTTTAGGAGGGGATACGCAGTATTTT. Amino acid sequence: CASSLGGDTQYF.

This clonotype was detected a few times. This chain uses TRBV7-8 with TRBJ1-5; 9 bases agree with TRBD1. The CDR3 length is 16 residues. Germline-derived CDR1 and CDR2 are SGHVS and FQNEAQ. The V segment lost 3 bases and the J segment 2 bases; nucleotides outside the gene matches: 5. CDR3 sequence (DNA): TGTGCCAGCAGCTTTCGGACAGGGGCAGGCAATCAGCCCCAGCATTTT. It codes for CASSFRTGAGNQPQHF. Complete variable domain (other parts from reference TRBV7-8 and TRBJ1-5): GAGVSQSPRYKVAKRGQDVALRCDPISGHVSLFWYQQALGQGPEFLTYFQNEAQLDKSGLPSDRFFAERPEGSVSTLKIQRTQQEDSAVYLCASSFRTGAGNQPQHFGDGTRLSIL.

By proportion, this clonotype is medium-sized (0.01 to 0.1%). The CDR3 reads CASSGTGSTDTQYF. CDR3 bases: TGCGCCAGCAGCGGCACAGGGTCCACAGATACGCAGTATTTT. The chain employs TRBV5-1 and TRBJ2-3; TRBD1 might be the D (6 bases). Germline lookup yields CDR1 SGHRS and CDR2 YFSETQ. The CDR3 has 14 residues. The V end was cut by 4 bases, the J end by 2 bases, with 11 bases between.

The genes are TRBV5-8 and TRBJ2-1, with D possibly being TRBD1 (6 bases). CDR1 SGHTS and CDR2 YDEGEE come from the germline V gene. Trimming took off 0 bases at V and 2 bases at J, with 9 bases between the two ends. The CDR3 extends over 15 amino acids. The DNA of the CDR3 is TGTGCCAGCAGCTTGGTCAGGGGCCCCTACAATGAGCAGTTCTTC. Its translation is CASSLVRGPYNEQFF.

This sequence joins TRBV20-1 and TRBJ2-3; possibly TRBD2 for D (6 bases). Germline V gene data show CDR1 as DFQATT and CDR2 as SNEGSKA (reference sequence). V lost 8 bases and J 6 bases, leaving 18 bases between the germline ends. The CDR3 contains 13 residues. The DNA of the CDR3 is TGCAGTCAAGCCCACACGGGGAGGGATACGCAGTATTTT. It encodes CSQAHTGRDTQYF.

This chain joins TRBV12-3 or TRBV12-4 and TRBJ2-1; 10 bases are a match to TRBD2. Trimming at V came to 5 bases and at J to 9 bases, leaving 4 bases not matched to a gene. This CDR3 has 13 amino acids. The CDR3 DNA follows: TGTGCCAGCAGTAGAGCGGGAGGGGGTGAGCAGTTCTTC. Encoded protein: CASSRAGGGEQFF.

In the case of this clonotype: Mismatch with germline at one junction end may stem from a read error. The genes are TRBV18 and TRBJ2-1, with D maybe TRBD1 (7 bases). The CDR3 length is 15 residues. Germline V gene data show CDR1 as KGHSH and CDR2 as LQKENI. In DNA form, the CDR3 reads TGTGCCAGCTCAAGCCAGGGGGGACCCTACACTGAGCAGTTCTTC. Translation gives CASSSQGGPYTEQFF.

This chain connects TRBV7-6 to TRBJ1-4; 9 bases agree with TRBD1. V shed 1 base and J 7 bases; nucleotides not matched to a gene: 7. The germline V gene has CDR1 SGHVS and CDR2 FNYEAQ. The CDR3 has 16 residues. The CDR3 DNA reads TGTGCCAGCAGCTTAGGGGTACAGGGGGCGCGTGAAAAACTGTTTTTT. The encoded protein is CASSLGVQGAREKLFF. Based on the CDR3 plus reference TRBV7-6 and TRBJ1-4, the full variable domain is GAGVSQSPRYKVTKRGQDVALRCDPISGHVSLYWYRQALGQGPEFLTYFNYEAQQDKSGLPNDRFSAERPEGSISTLTIQRTEQRDSAMYRCASSLGVQGAREKLFFGSGTQLSVL.

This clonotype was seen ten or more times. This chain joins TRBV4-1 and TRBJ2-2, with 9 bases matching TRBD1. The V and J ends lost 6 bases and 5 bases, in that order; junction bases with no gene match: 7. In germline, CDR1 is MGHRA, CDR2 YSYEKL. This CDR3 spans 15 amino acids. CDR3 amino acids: CASRNRDRETGELFF. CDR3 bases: TGCGCCAGCAGGAACCGGGACAGGGAAACCGGGGAGCTGTTTTTT.

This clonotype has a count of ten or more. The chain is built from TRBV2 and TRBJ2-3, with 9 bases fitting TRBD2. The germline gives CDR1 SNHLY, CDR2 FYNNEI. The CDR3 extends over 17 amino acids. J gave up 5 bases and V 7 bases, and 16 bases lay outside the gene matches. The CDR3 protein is CASMLWIAGENGDTQYF. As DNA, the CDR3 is TGTGCCAGCATGCTATGGATAGCGGGAGAAAATGGAGATACGCAGTATTTT. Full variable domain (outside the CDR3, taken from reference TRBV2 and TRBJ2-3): EPEVTQTPSHQVTQMGQEVILRCVPISNHLYFYWYRQILGQKVEFLVSFYNNEISEKSEIFDDQFSVERPDGSNFTLKIRSTKLEDSAMYFCASMLWIAGENGDTQYFGPGTRLTVL.

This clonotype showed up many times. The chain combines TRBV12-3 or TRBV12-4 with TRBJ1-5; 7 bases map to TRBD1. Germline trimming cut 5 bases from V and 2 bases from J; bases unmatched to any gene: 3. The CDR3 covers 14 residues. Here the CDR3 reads CASSNTGGNQPQHF. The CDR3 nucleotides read TGTGCCAGCAGTAACACAGGGGGCAATCAGCCCCAGCATTTT.

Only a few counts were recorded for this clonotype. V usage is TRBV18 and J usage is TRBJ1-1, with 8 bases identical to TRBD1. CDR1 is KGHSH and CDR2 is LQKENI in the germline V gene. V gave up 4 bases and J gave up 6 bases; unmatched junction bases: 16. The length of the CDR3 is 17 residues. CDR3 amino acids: CASSRGQGNSRRAEAFF. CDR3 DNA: TGTGCCAGCTCACGAGGACAGGGAAACTCACGGAGGGCTGAAGCTTTCTTT.

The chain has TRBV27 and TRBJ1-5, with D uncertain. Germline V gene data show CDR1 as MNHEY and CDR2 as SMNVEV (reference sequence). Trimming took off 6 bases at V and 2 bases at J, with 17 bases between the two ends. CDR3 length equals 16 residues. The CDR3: CASSSQSGRRNQPQHF. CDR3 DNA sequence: TGTGCCAGCAGCAGTCAATCCGGGAGACGCAATCAGCCCCAGCATTTT.

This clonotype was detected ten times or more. Written as DNA, the CDR3 is TGTGCCAGCAGCTCCACTTGGGGGAATTCCTACAATGAGCAGTTCTTC. It encodes CASSSTWGNSYNEQFF. The chain is built from TRBV5-6 and TRBJ2-1, with D possibly called TRBD1 or TRBD2 (5 bases each). The CDR3 consists of 16 residues. Trimming stripped 3 bases from V and 1 base from J, with 14 bases between. Germline CDR1 and CDR2: SGHDT and YYEEEE.